The entry below describes one TCR beta chain. This entry comes from a study of siplizumab effects on memory and regulatory T cells. Sequenced by immunoSEQ multiplex PCR; TCRdb stores in-frame clones only, minus some. The repertoire consists of about 100,000 clones, with approximately 91% occurring once and the leading ten covering 0.13% to 0.15%. This CDR3 has 15 amino acids. V was pared by 1 base and J by 7 bases, with 5 bases of the junction left unmatched. Germline values: CDR1 SGHRS, CDR2 YFSETQ. Sequenced input: CD4+ T cells sorted from blood. The TCR originated in a human donor in good health. The V gene is TRBV5-1, the J gene TRBJ2-1, with 10 bases aligning to TRBD2. CDR3 coding DNA: TGCGCCAGCAGCTTGTCAGCGGGGGGGTTAAATGAGCAGTTCTTC. Translating it yields CASSLSAGGLNEQFF.